This T cell receptor beta chain was captured by sequencing in a study of T cell repertoires in cytomegalovirus infection. TCRdb re-called the reads with MiXCR, one entry per CDR3 protein. This table holds roughly 150,000 distinct CDR3 sequences, less than 25% found once. Germline CDR1 reads MGHRA; CDR2 reads YSYEKL. V was cut by 3 bases and J by 7 bases, with 6 bases left in between. The CDR3 is 12 residues long. This clonotype was picked up a small number of times. Its antigen is currently unknown. The chain couples TRBV4-1 to TRBJ2-2; D is uncertain. The sequencing used CD8+ T cells from cultured PBMCs, collected from culture after CMV antigen stimulation. The receptor's source is a human donor in good health (CMV status not recorded). Some clones in this sample may be carry-over from other donors' samples. DNA for the CDR3: TGCGCCAGCAGCCAGGTCGACGGGGAGCTGTTTTTT. Translating gives CASSQVDGELFF.